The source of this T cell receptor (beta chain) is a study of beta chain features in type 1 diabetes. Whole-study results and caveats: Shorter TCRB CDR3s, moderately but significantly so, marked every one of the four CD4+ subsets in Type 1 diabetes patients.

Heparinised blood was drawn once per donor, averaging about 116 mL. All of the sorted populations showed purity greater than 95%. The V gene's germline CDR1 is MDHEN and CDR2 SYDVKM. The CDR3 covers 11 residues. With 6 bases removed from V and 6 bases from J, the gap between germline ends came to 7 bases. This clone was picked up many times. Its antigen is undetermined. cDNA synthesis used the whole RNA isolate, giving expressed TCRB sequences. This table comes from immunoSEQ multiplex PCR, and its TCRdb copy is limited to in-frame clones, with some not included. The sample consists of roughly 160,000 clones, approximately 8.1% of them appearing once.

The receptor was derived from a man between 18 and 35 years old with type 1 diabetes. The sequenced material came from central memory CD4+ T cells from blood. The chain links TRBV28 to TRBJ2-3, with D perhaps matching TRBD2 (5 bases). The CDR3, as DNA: TGTGCCAGCAGCCGGAGGGATACGCAGTATTTT. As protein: CASSRRDTQYF.